This TCR beta chain was obtained from a study of blood T cell repertoires in COVID-19. Study-level background: The origin of the acute and convalescent COVID-19 samples was the United States, Italy and Spain. Sample material is recorded as cDNA or gDNA derived from T cells, B-cell-depleted T cells, or PBMCs.

In the original workflow: The assay estimated nucleated cells by amplifying reference gene primers. Method: immunoSEQ multiplex PCR; TCRdb's copy keeps in-frame clones and lacks some. That table furnishes V, J and clone size, whereas the DNA furnished D and trimming. The table lists approximately 100,000 clones, less than 80% of them singletons. This TCR was sampled from a man aged 65 to 85 with active or convalescent COVID-19. Sequenced input: peripheral blood.

As DNA, the CDR3 is TGTGCCAGCAGCCTATCAGCCGGGTCTTATGGCTACACCTTC. Its translation is CASSLSAGSYGYTF. The J gene is TRBJ1-2, the V gene TRBV3-1 (or the pseudogene TRBV3-2); no clear D. CDR3 length: 14 residues. V lost 4 bases and J 5 bases, leaving 14 bases between the germline ends. Per germline, CDR1 LGHDT and CDR2 YNNKEL (reference sequence).